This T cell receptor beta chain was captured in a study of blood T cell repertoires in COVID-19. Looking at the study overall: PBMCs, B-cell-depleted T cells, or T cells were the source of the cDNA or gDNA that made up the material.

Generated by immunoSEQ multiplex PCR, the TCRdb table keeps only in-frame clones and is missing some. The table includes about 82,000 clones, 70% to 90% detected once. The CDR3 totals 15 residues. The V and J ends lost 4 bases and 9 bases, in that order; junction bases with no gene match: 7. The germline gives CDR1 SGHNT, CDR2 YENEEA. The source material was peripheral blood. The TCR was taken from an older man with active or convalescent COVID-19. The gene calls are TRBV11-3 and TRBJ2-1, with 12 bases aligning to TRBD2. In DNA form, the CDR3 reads TGTGCCAGCAGCTCACTAGCGGGGGGTTTCGGTGAGCAGTTCTTC. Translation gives CASSSLAGGFGEQFF.